A selection of T cell receptor beta chains follows, all from one sample in a study of response to subunit inactivated influenza vaccine. MiXCR was run by TCRdb on the RT-PCR reads, yielding one entry per CDR3 protein. The profile shows about 780,000 distinct CDR3 sequences, about 18% of them singletons. This specimen consisted of PBMCs from blood, obtained about 5 days after vaccination. These receptors originate from a man aged 45-60 years who received an inactivated influenza vaccine. The CDR3 runs from the conserved cysteine through the conserved F or W. Each record gives: D gene, V gene, J gene, CDR3 protein. D genes are given only for firm matches.

d_gene: TRBD2; v_gene: TRBV5-4; j_gene: TRBJ2-2; CDR3aa: CASSEGLAGATGELFF
d_gene: NA; v_gene: TRBV12-3/TRBV12-4; j_gene: TRBJ2-1; CDR3aa: CASSLEQRAYNEQFF
d_gene: TRBD1; v_gene: TRBV25-1; j_gene: TRBJ2-2; CDR3aa: CASSGWTGNTGELFF
d_gene: TRBD1; v_gene: TRBV5-4; j_gene: TRBJ1-2; CDR3aa: CASNVDRGLYGYTF
d_gene: NA; v_gene: TRBV12-3/TRBV12-4; j_gene: TRBJ2-2; CDR3aa: CASSPYTENTGELFF
d_gene: NA; v_gene: TRBV12-3/TRBV12-4; j_gene: TRBJ1-1; CDR3aa: CASSLASVAEAFF
d_gene: TRBD1; v_gene: TRBV12-3/TRBV12-4; j_gene: TRBJ1-2; CDR3aa: CASRPTGTAYGYTF
d_gene: TRBD1; v_gene: TRBV4-2; j_gene: TRBJ2-7; CDR3aa: CASSQDGTGKYEQYF
d_gene: NA; v_gene: TRBV25-1; j_gene: TRBJ1-1; CDR3aa: CASSQISRDAEAFF
d_gene: TRBD2; v_gene: TRBV10-1; j_gene: TRBJ2-5; CDR3aa: CASASGVRETQYF
d_gene: NA; v_gene: TRBV6-4; j_gene: TRBJ1-5; CDR3aa: CASRDTYNSNQPQHF
d_gene: NA; v_gene: TRBV21-1; j_gene: TRBJ2-1; CDR3aa: CASREPTRGVREQFF
d_gene: NA; v_gene: TRBV10-3; j_gene: TRBJ1-2; CDR3aa: CAISPGTYGYTF
d_gene: TRBD2; v_gene: TRBV9; j_gene: TRBJ2-7; CDR3aa: CASSVGPREYEQYF
d_gene: NA; v_gene: TRBV4-2; j_gene: TRBJ1-6; CDR3aa: CASSQDLGSPLHF
d_gene: TRBD1; v_gene: TRBV7-6; j_gene: TRBJ2-7; CDR3aa: CASSQEPGQYEQYF
d_gene: NA; v_gene: TRBV7-8; j_gene: TRBJ2-3; CDR3aa: CASSRRETDTQYF
d_gene: TRBD2; v_gene: TRBV29-1; j_gene: TRBJ2-7; CDR3aa: CSVLGGSYEQYF
d_gene: NA; v_gene: TRBV7-9; j_gene: TRBJ2-5; CDR3aa: CASSTSTIQETQYF
d_gene: NA; v_gene: TRBV7-2; j_gene: TRBJ2-1; CDR3aa: CASSFSRNNEQFF
d_gene: NA; v_gene: TRBV12-3/TRBV12-4; j_gene: TRBJ2-7; CDR3aa: CASSFLGGGGSEQYF
d_gene: TRBD1; v_gene: TRBV27; j_gene: TRBJ2-1; CDR3aa: CASSSGQFNNEQFF
d_gene: NA; v_gene: TRBV20-1; j_gene: TRBJ1-6; CDR3aa: CSATDIRLHF
d_gene: NA; v_gene: TRBV28; j_gene: TRBJ2-3; CDR3aa: CASSAQTLRDLGGDTQYF
d_gene: TRBD1; v_gene: TRBV10-2; j_gene: TRBJ2-7; CDR3aa: CASVAGQAYEQYF
d_gene: NA; v_gene: TRBV5-1; j_gene: TRBJ2-2; CDR3aa: CASSLESAGTGELFF
d_gene: NA; v_gene: TRBV27; j_gene: TRBJ2-3; CDR3aa: CASTPVGGVLGDTQYF
d_gene: NA; v_gene: TRBV24-1; j_gene: TRBJ2-3; CDR3aa: CATSGSGHPGPDTQYF
d_gene: TRBD2; v_gene: TRBV20-1; j_gene: TRBJ2-7; CDR3aa: CSARDPREREGPSYEQYF
d_gene: NA; v_gene: TRBV24-1; j_gene: TRBJ1-5; CDR3aa: CATSDREAPSNQPQHF
d_gene: NA; v_gene: TRBV20-1; j_gene: TRBJ1-2; CDR3aa: CSASKGLDGYTF
d_gene: NA; v_gene: TRBV7-9; j_gene: TRBJ2-3; CDR3aa: CASSPGRETQLDTQYF
d_gene: NA; v_gene: TRBV5-1; j_gene: TRBJ1-1; CDR3aa: CASSRGDGNTEAFF
d_gene: NA; v_gene: TRBV11-2; j_gene: TRBJ1-5; CDR3aa: CASSLDMGVQPQHF
d_gene: NA; v_gene: TRBV7-3; j_gene: TRBJ2-3; CDR3aa: CASSLRGLGGDTDTQYF
d_gene: TRBD2; v_gene: TRBV20-1; j_gene: TRBJ2-3; CDR3aa: CSARAGEGADTQYF
d_gene: NA; v_gene: TRBV7-2; j_gene: TRBJ1-1; CDR3aa: CASSLKTRGTEAFF
d_gene: TRBD1; v_gene: TRBV24-1; j_gene: TRBJ2-5; CDR3aa: CATSDPGTAQETQYF
d_gene: TRBD2; v_gene: TRBV4-3; j_gene: TRBJ2-3; CDR3aa: CASSQLGGGRGTDTQYF
d_gene: NA; v_gene: TRBV29-1; j_gene: TRBJ2-7; CDR3aa: CSVDRDGYEQYF
d_gene: NA; v_gene: TRBV4-3; j_gene: TRBJ2-1; CDR3aa: CASSQLGGSGANEQFF
d_gene: NA; v_gene: TRBV12-3/TRBV12-4; j_gene: TRBJ2-3; CDR3aa: CASILPLPTDTQYF
d_gene: NA; v_gene: TRBV20-1; j_gene: TRBJ2-7; CDR3aa: CSASGGGNEQYF
d_gene: NA; v_gene: TRBV28; j_gene: TRBJ2-7; CDR3aa: CASSSSYSGSYEQYF
d_gene: NA; v_gene: TRBV7-6; j_gene: TRBJ2-3; CDR3aa: CASSLRQVGSVSTDTQYF
d_gene: TRBD2; v_gene: TRBV7-2; j_gene: TRBJ2-3; CDR3aa: CASSSRGEGGYTQYF
d_gene: TRBD2; v_gene: TRBV11-2; j_gene: TRBJ2-7; CDR3aa: CASSLTSGRGTSYEQYF
d_gene: NA; v_gene: TRBV14; j_gene: TRBJ2-1; CDR3aa: CASSQEFLSSYNEQFF
d_gene: TRBD1; v_gene: TRBV6-1; j_gene: TRBJ1-1; CDR3aa: CASSSRRTGDTEAFF
d_gene: TRBD2; v_gene: TRBV7-8; j_gene: TRBJ2-5; CDR3aa: CASSSHRASSGRLETQYF
d_gene: NA; v_gene: TRBV24-1; j_gene: TRBJ2-5; CDR3aa: CATSAGWETQYF
d_gene: NA; v_gene: TRBV6-2/TRBV6-3; j_gene: TRBJ2-3; CDR3aa: CASSLIGTGTQYF
d_gene: NA; v_gene: TRBV10-3; j_gene: TRBJ2-1; CDR3aa: CAISDLSQGENEQFF
d_gene: NA; v_gene: TRBV11-2; j_gene: TRBJ1-3; CDR3aa: CASSLDHGYTIYF
d_gene: TRBD2; v_gene: TRBV5-1; j_gene: TRBJ2-2; CDR3aa: CASRGSGRTQTNTGELFF